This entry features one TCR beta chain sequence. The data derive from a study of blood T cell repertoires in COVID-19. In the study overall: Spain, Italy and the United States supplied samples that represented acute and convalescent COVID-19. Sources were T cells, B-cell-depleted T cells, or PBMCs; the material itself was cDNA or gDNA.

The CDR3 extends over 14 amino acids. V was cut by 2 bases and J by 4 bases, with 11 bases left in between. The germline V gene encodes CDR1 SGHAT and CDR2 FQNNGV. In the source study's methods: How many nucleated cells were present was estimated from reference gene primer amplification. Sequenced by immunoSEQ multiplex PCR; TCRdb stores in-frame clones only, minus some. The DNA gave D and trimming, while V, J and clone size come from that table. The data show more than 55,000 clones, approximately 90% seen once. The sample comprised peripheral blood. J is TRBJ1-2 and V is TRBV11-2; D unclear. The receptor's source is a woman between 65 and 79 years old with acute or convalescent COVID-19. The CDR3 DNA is TGTGCCAGCAGCTTAATCGCACAGCCCTATGGCTACACCTTC. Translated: CASSLIAQPYGYTF.